Below, 18 T cell receptor beta chains from the same sample are listed, as sequenced in a study of cytomegalovirus exposure and HLA in healthy donors. The PCR used 60 Vbeta and 13 Jbeta primers. Measured with immunoSEQ multiplex PCR; TCRdb has only the in-frame clones, and not every one. The table shows over 40,000 clones, with about nine tenths occurring only once. The sequencing sample was made of PBMCs. Every receptor here comes from a woman aged 40 to 55 in good health and CMV-seropositive.

This chain joins TRBV5-8 and TRBJ2-4; 7 bases agree with TRBD2. Germline values: CDR1 SGHTS, CDR2 YDEGEE. CDR3 length: 15 residues. V lost 3 bases, J lost 7 bases, and 10 bases stayed unmatched. CDR3 in amino acids: CASSSSEIGRNIQYF. DNA for the CDR3: TGTGCCAGCAGCTCCTCGGAAATCGGGAGGAACATTCAGTACTTC.

The chain couples TRBV11-3 to TRBJ2-7; D may be TRBD1 (6 bases). The CDR3 covers 13 residues. Deletions cut 6 bases from V and 7 bases from J, with 16 bases between. Per germline, CDR1 SGHNT and CDR2 YENEEA. The CDR3 sequence is CASRMDRTLEQYF. CDR3 bases: TGTGCCAGCAGAATGGACAGAACCTTGGAGCAGTACTTC.

This clone was observed a few times. The rearrangement uses TRBV6-1 and TRBJ1-5, with D hard to call. CDR1 and CDR2 (germline): MNHNS, SASEGT. V lost 3 bases and J lost 7, with 7 bases in between. CDR3 length equals 12 residues. The CDR3 sequence: CASSDWAQPQHF. Here the CDR3 DNA reads TGTGCCAGCAGTGACTGGGCCCAGCCCCAGCATTTT.

This clone came up a few times. V and J are TRBV5-1 and TRBJ1-1; 9 bases map to TRBD1. The CDR3 covers 17 residues. Unmatched junction bases numbered 6, after V lost 0 bases and J lost 0 bases. The V gene's germline CDR1 is SGHRS and CDR2 YFSETQ. The chain's CDR3 is CASSLVGQGTVNTEAFF. The CDR3 nucleotides read TGCGCCAGCAGCTTGGTCGGACAGGGGACCGTGAACACTGAAGCTTTCTTT. Using reference TRBV5-1 and TRBJ1-1 for the parts outside the CDR3, the full variable domain is KAGVTQTPRYLIKTRGQQVTLSCSPISGHRSVSWYQQTPGQGLQFLFEYFSETQRNKGNFPGRFSGRQFSNSRSEMNVSTLELGDSALYLCASSLVGQGTVNTEAFFGQGTRLTVV.

CDR3 region: CASSLGSNTEAFF. Here the CDR3 DNA reads TGTGCCAGCAGCCTCGGGTCGAACACTGAAGCTTTCTTT. The rearrangement joins TRBV11-1 to TRBJ1-1; the D is unclear. The V end was cut by 5 bases, the J end by 1 base, with 8 bases between. Germline CDR1 is SGHAT and CDR2 is FQDESV (reference sequence). The CDR3 runs to 13 residues.

The J gene is TRBJ1-1, the V gene TRBV7-9; a weak D match, TRBD1 (5 bases). This CDR3 comprises 13 residues. V lost 8 bases, J lost 3 bases, and 13 bases lay in between. Germline-derived CDR1 and CDR2 are SEHNR and FQNEAQ (reference sequence). The CDR3 here is CASGTPTDTEAFF. CDR3 coding DNA: TGTGCCAGCGGAACACCGACAGACACTGAAGCTTTCTTT. Full variable domain (rest looked up from reference TRBV7-9 and TRBJ1-1): DTGVSQNPRHKITKRGQNVTFRCDPISEHNRLYWYRQTLGQGPEFLTYFQNEAQLEKSRLLSDRFSAERPKGSFSTLEIQRTEQGDSAMYLCASGTPTDTEAFFGQGTRLTVV.

This rearrangement joins TRBV7-9 to TRBJ1-1; TRBD1 agrees at 9 bases. This CDR3 has 16 amino acids. The V and J ends lost 3 bases and 5 bases, in that order; junction bases with no gene match: 10. Germline V gives CDR1 SEHNR, CDR2 FQNEAQ (reference sequence). This CDR3 is CASSFGGTGILTEAFF. CDR3 DNA: TGTGCCAGCAGCTTCGGGGGGACAGGGATTCTTACTGAAGCTTTCTTT.

The rearrangement uses TRBV27 and TRBJ2-7; 7 bases fit TRBD2. Germline V gene lookup returns CDR1 MNHEY and CDR2 SMNVEV (reference sequence). This CDR3 is built from 13 residues. After removal of 6 bases from V and 4 bases from J, the junction contained 6 bases not matched to a gene. This CDR3 reads CASRWGGDYEQYF. Here the CDR3 DNA reads TGTGCCAGCAGGTGGGGAGGGGATTACGAGCAGTACTTC.

The rearrangement joins TRBV2 to TRBJ1-1, with D possibly being TRBD1 (6 bases). This CDR3 region has 13 residues. The V and J ends lost 2 bases and 11 bases respectively, with 15 bases between them. Per the germline V gene, CDR1 is SNHLY and CDR2 is FYNNEI. This CDR3 is CASSESTGSLAFF. CDR3 coding DNA: TGTGCCAGCAGTGAATCAACAGGGAGTCTGGCTTTCTTT.

The rearrangement links TRBV28 to TRBJ2-1; a possible D gene is TRBD2 (6 bases). The V gene lost 4 bases and the J gene lost 0 bases, with 10 bases spanning the gap. The CDR3 length is 15 residues. Germline V CDR1 and CDR2: MDHEN, SYDVKM. CDR3 sequence (DNA): TGTGCCAGCAGTTCCCATAGCGGCTCCTACAATGAGCAGTTCTTC. This sequence encodes CASSSHSGSYNEQFF.

This rearrangement joins TRBV6-1 to TRBJ1-2, with D possibly matching TRBD1 (5 bases). Looked up from germline, CDR1 is MNHNS and CDR2 is SASEGT. This CDR3 contains 12 residues. V gave up 6 bases and J gave up 2 bases, with 7 bases separating them. CDR3 loop: CASRDSNYGYTF. CDR3 sequence (DNA): TGTGCCAGCAGAGACAGCAACTATGGCTACACCTTC.

The chain joins TRBV19 to TRBJ2-5; TRBD2 matches at 7 bases. The J call could be wrong; TRBJ2-7 is a better fit for the DNA end. CDR3 length: 16 residues. The germline V gene encodes CDR1 LNHDA and CDR2 SQIVND (reference sequence). CDR3 coding DNA: TGTGCCAGTAGTATAGGGCCAGCGGGAAATTCCTACGAGCAGTACTTC. Its translation is CASSIGPAGNSYEQYF.

Turning to this clone: Sequence at one end of the junction differs from germline and may be a read error. V is TRBV7-9 and J is TRBJ2-7, with a tentative D call TRBD2 (5 bases). Germline V gives CDR1 SEHNR, CDR2 FQNEAQ (reference sequence). The CDR3 length is 15 residues. CDR3 sequence: CSSSLRPTGSGEQYF. CDR3 nucleotide sequence: TGTTCCAGCAGCTTACGTCCAACTGGTTCGGGGGAGCAGTACTTC.

The V and J genes are TRBV7-9 and TRBJ2-1, with D perhaps matching TRBD1 (7 bases). This CDR3 region has 16 residues. CDR1 SEHNR and CDR2 FQNEAQ come from the germline V gene (reference sequence). V was clipped by 1 base and J by 8 bases, with 18 bases between them. The CDR3 DNA is TGTGCCAGCAGCTTAGTCTTCGTGGAGGGGGCAGATGAGCAGTTCTTC. Residues: CASSLVFVEGADEQFF.

This clone was seen once. The chain uses TRBV6-4 and TRBJ1-2; perhaps TRBD1 as D (6 bases). The CDR3 extends over 18 amino acids. Trimming cost V 0 bases and J 3 bases, with 20 bases left between them. Germline V gene data show CDR1 as MRHNA and CDR2 as SNTAGT. DNA for the CDR3: TGTGCCAGCAGTGACTCGATTGCAACGGGCAGGGGTGACTATGGCTACACCTTC. Translation gives CASSDSIATGRGDYGYTF.

CDR3 loop: CSAEGATEAFF. The CDR3, as DNA: TGCAGTGCTGAGGGTGCCACTGAAGCTTTCTTT. This sequence joins TRBV20-1 and TRBJ1-1; D is ambiguous. V was shortened by 5 bases and J by 4 bases, with 8 bases between the two germline ends. This CDR3 spans 11 amino acids. Germline V gives CDR1 DFQATT, CDR2 SNEGSKA (reference sequence).

The genes are TRBV27 and TRBJ2-2; 7 bases match TRBD1. CDR3 length: 16 amino acids. The V gene's germline CDR1 is MNHEY and CDR2 SMNVEV (reference sequence). The ends lost 5 bases at V and 6 bases at J; junction bases unmatched: 12. This CDR3 is CASSILDRDGPGELFF. Here the CDR3 DNA reads TGTGCCAGCAGTATACTAGACAGGGACGGTCCCGGGGAGCTGTTTTTT.

The CDR3 here is CATGAVVGNTIYF. CDR3 sequence (DNA): TGTGCCACCGGTGCGGTAGTGGGAAACACCATATATTTT. V and J are TRBV28 and TRBJ1-3, with D uncertain. This CDR3 contains 13 residues. Germline assignment: CDR1 MDHEN and CDR2 SYDVKM. Between the trimmed V and J ends, which lost 10 bases and 4 bases, there was a span of 14 bases.